The rows below give T cell receptor beta chains drawn from one sample of a study of cytomegalovirus exposure and HLA in healthy donors. TCRdb's table, derived via immunoSEQ multiplex PCR, lists solely in-frame clones and lacks some. The repertoire holds some 160,000 clones, with 60% to 85% as singletons. The sample consisted of PBMCs. The receptors shown here come from a man aged 40-49 years in good health and CMV-seronegative. The CDR3 runs from the conserved cysteine through the conserved F or W. Each record gives: J gene, V gene, D gene, clone size, CDR3 DNA, CDR3 protein. A D gene is named only where the DNA matches it firmly. Size values are once, few and many counts, or a class for expanded clones, and some rows have none.

>TRBJ2-7|TRBV19|TRBD2|-
TGTGCCAGTAGTATTAAAGCGGGGGGGACCTACGAGCAGTACTTC
CASSIKAGGTYEQYF
>TRBJ1-1|TRBV29-1|-|once
TGCAGCGTTGATATGGGGCTCACTGAAGCTTTCTTT
CSVDMGLTEAFF
>TRBJ2-7|TRBV7-7|TRBD1|-
TGTGCCAGCAGCCTAATGACAGGGGACGAGCAGTACTTC
CASSLMTGDEQYF
>TRBJ2-3|TRBV6-5|TRBD2|few
TGTGCCAGCAGCCTCCGAGACGGGAGGGATACGCAGTATTTT
CASSLRDGRDTQYF
>TRBJ2-1|TRBV10-3|-|-
TGTGCCACCGGGGGCGGGGGCGGTGAGCAGTTCTTC
CATGGGGGEQFF
>TRBJ1-2|TRBV7-2|TRBD1|-
TGTGCCAGCAGCCCTAGGGGGACAGGGAGTAACTATGGCTACACCTTC
CASSPRGTGSNYGYTF
>TRBJ2-7|TRBV5-4|TRBD2|-
TGTGCCAGCAGCTTGGGACTAGCGGGGATATACGAGCAGTACTTC
CASSLGLAGIYEQYF
>TRBJ2-7|TRBV7-9|-|-
TGTTCCAGCAGTCCTCGGGATGTGCGGTACGAGCAGTACTTC
CSSSPRDVRYEQYF
>TRBJ1-4|TRBV7-8|-|few
TGTGCCAGCAGCTTATGGGGGGGCAGGGATGAAAAACTGTTTTTT
CASSLWGGRDEKLFF
>TRBJ2-5|TRBV18|TRBD2|-
TGTGCCAGCTCACCGTCTAGCGGGGGCGGTGAGACCCAGTACTTC
CASSPSSGGGETQYF
>TRBJ1-4|TRBV7-2|-|-
TGTGCCAGCAGCCCCGAGGCCTCGCAGGAAAAACTGTTTTTT
CASSPEASQEKLFF
>TRBJ1-1|TRBV6-5|TRBD1|-
TGTGCCAGCAGTTATGGGGCAGGGGGCGCGACTGCTTTCTTT
CASSYGAGGATAFF
>TRBJ2-7|TRBV6-5|TRBD1|-
TGTGCCAGCAGTGACAGGGTGGGCGAGCAGTACTTC
CASSDRVGEQYF
>TRBJ1-3|TRBV11-3|-|-
TGTGCCAGCGGCTACCCGTCAGGGGTATCTGGAAACACCATATATTTT
CASGYPSGVSGNTIYF
>TRBJ2-1|TRBV15|TRBD1|-
TGTGCCACCAGCAGAGATCGTTCAGGACAGGGCATATATGAGCAGTTCTTC
CATSRDRSGQGIYEQFF
>TRBJ2-6|TRBV4-3|-|few
TGCGCCAGCAGCCCAGGGAACGGGGCCAACGTCCTGACTTTC
CASSPGNGANVLTF
>TRBJ2-5|TRBV7-8|TRBD2|-
TGTGCCAGCAGCTCCCTAGCGGGGGCACAAGAGACCCAGTACTTC
CASSSLAGAQETQYF
>TRBJ2-3|TRBV6-5|TRBD2|-
TGTGCCAGCACGCGGGGGGGCGTCACAGATACGCAGTATTTT
CASTRGGVTDTQYF
>TRBJ2-1|TRBV4-3|TRBD2|-
TGCGCCAGCAGCCAAGAGTCGGGAGGGCCTTTTCTCAATGAGCAGTTCTTC
CASSQESGGPFLNEQFF
>TRBJ2-1|TRBV5-4|-|-
TGTGCCAGCAGCTTGGGTGGGGCCCACTACAATGAGCAGTTCTTC
CASSLGGAHYNEQFF